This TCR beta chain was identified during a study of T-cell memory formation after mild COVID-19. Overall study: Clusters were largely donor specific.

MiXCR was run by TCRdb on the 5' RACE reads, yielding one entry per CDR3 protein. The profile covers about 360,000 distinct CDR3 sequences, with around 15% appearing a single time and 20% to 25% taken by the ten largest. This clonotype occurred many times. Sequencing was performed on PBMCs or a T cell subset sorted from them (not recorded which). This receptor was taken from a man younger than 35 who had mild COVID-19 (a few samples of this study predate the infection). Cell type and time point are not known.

The CDR3 DNA reads as TGTGCCAGCAGCTTAGTCGAGGGTCAGCCCCAGCATTTT. This gives the protein CASSLVEGQPQHF. The chain is built from TRBV7-2 and TRBJ1-5; D gene unclear. The CDR3 spans 13 residues. V lost 1 base and J 6 bases, leaving 7 bases between the germline ends. Germline CDR1 is SGHTA and CDR2 is FQGNSA.